The 28 T cell receptor beta chains below were found in one sample sequenced in a study of control samples from healthy donors and cancer patients. This table comes from immunoSEQ multiplex PCR, and its TCRdb copy is limited to in-frame clones, with some not included. The table lists about 40,000 clones, about 94% of them singletons. The sample was blood. The receptor set was obtained from a woman between 50 and 59 years old in good health.

The rearrangement joins TRBV6-1 to TRBJ2-4, with TRBD1 as a possible D gene (5 bases). Trimming stripped 4 bases from V and 0 bases from J, with 13 bases between. The germline V gene has CDR1 MNHNS and CDR2 SASEGT. The CDR3 runs 16 residues. DNA of the CDR3: TGTGCCAGCAGTGGGTTGACAGCCATAGCCAAAAACATTCAGTACTTC. Translation gives CASSGLTAIAKNIQYF.

The table lists this clone with a count of one. The CDR3 coding sequence is TGTGCCAGCAGTCCACGTGAGATAGGAAACACCATATATTTT. Translated: CASSPREIGNTIYF. J is TRBJ1-3 and V is TRBV6-5; D is unresolved. This CDR3 is built from 14 residues. V lost 5 bases to trimming and J lost 4 bases, with 12 bases between them. Germline loops: CDR1 MNHEY, CDR2 SVGAGI.

The chain combines TRBV28 with TRBJ1-1; D unresolved. Per the germline V gene, CDR1 is MDHEN and CDR2 is SYDVKM. There are 13 residues in the CDR3. The V and J ends lost 5 bases and 11 bases respectively, with 18 bases between them. CDR3 amino acids: CASSPWTETVAFF. CDR3 bases: TGTGCCAGCAGTCCATGGACGGAAACAGTCGCTTTCTTT.

The genes are TRBV13 and TRBJ2-7, with 10 bases lining up with TRBD2. V trimming: 5 bases; J trimming: 2 bases; junction bases outside the gene matches: 12. The germline V gene encodes CDR1 PRHDT and CDR2 FYEKMQ (reference sequence). The CDR3 is made up of 17 amino acids. The CDR3 nucleotides are TGTGCCAGCAGCGAACTTACAACTAGCGGGATTACCTACGAGCAGTACTTC. The encoded protein is CASSELTTSGITYEQYF.

The chain is built from TRBV6-5 and TRBJ2-7; D unclear. Germline values: CDR1 MNHEY, CDR2 SVGAGI. CDR3 length: 14 residues. V shed 4 bases and J shed 7 bases, with 17 bases lying between them. CDR3 amino acids: CASSSGIKAGEQYF. CDR3 sequence (DNA): TGTGCCAGCAGTTCGGGCATAAAAGCTGGGGAGCAGTACTTC.

V is TRBV3-1 (or the pseudogene TRBV3-2) and J is TRBJ2-5; no clear D gene. The germline V gene encodes CDR1 LGHDT and CDR2 YNNKEL (reference sequence). Trimming stripped 7 bases from V and 5 bases from J, with 8 bases between. The CDR3 extends over 11 amino acids. CDR3 nucleotide sequence: TGTGCCAGCACCCAGTGGGAGACCCAGTACTTC. This sequence encodes CASTQWETQYF.

This chain links TRBV29-1 with TRBJ2-2; TRBD1 aligns across 10 bases. CDR1 and CDR2 from the germline V gene are SQVTM and ANQGSEA. V lost 5 bases and J lost 6; bases outside the gene matches: 6. The CDR3 sequence is 14 residues long. Here the CDR3 reads CSVSGTGDAGELFF. CDR3 sequence (DNA): TGCAGCGTTTCCGGGACAGGGGACGCCGGGGAGCTGTTTTTT.

Only one count was recorded for this clone. The CDR3 sequence is CASSRGLADRISSGNTIYF. The CDR3 bases are TGTGCCAGCAGCCGGGGGCTAGCGGACCGGATAAGCTCTGGAAACACCATATATTTT. The genes are TRBV9 and TRBJ1-3; maybe TRBD1 (6 bases). This CDR3 is built from 19 residues. Between the trimmed V and J ends, which lost 4 bases and 0 bases, there was a span of 23 bases. CDR1 is SGDLS and CDR2 is YYNGEE in the germline V gene.

The chain is built from TRBV6-4 and TRBJ1-4; D is undetermined. V was trimmed by 7 bases and J by 7 bases, leaving 19 bases between them. From germline, CDR1 is MRHNA and CDR2 SNTAGT. The CDR3 runs 15 residues. The CDR3 is CASTPWREGSEKLFF. The CDR3 DNA sequence: TGTGCCAGCACCCCGTGGAGGGAGGGTAGTGAAAAACTGTTTTTT.

The rearrangement uses TRBV4-3 and TRBJ1-1, with 8 bases identical to TRBD1. This CDR3 has 13 residues. The ends lost 4 bases at V and 5 bases at J; junction bases unmatched: 3. Germline V gene lookup returns CDR1 LGHNA and CDR2 YSLEER. This CDR3 is CASSPDRVTEAFF. In DNA, the CDR3 is TGCGCCAGCAGCCCGGACAGGGTTACTGAAGCTTTCTTT.

The genes are TRBV6-5 and TRBJ1-3; TRBD1 matches 7 bases. CDR1 MNHEY and CDR2 SVGAGI come from the germline V gene. The CDR3 sequence is 15 residues long. The J segment lost 0 bases and the V segment lost 5 bases, leaving 4 bases of the junction unmatched. The CDR3 loop is CASSTGTVSGNTIYF. In DNA, the CDR3 is TGTGCCAGCAGTACGGGGACAGTCTCTGGAAACACCATATATTTT.

J is TRBJ1-1 and V is TRBV7-7; no definite D call. CDR1 is SSHAT, CDR2 FNYEAQ, per germline (reference sequence). The ends were cut back, 5 bases at V and 0 bases at J, with 7 bases in the middle. The CDR3 is made up of 13 amino acids. This CDR3 is CASSIRMNTEAFF. CDR3 nucleotide sequence: TGTGCCAGCAGCATCCGTATGAACACTGAAGCTTTCTTT.

The chain couples TRBV13 to TRBJ2-7; D remains unclear. V dropped 4 bases and J dropped 0 bases, with 1 base sitting between them. The CDR3 has 11 amino acids. Germline CDR1 and CDR2: PRHDT and FYEKMQ (reference sequence). CDR3 sequence: CASSSSYEQYF. In nucleotides, the CDR3 is TGTGCCAGCAGCTCCTCCTACGAGCAGTACTTC. Using reference TRBV13 and TRBJ2-7 for the parts outside the CDR3, the full variable domain is AAGVIQSPRHLIKEKRETATLKCYPIPRHDTVYWYQQGPGQDPQFLISFYEKMQSDKGSIPDRFSAQQFSDYHSELNMSSLELGDSALYFCASSSSYEQYFGPGTRLTVT.

This chain links TRBV25-1 with TRBJ2-7; 7 bases match TRBD1. Germline CDR1 and CDR2: MGHDK and SYGVNS. V trimming: 5 bases; J trimming: 5 bases; junction bases outside the gene matches: 6. The CDR3 covers 13 residues. CDR3 residues: CASSPDRADEQYF. The DNA for the CDR3 is TGTGCCAGCAGTCCAGACAGGGCTGACGAGCAGTACTTC.

The V gene is TRBV29-1, the J gene TRBJ1-4; 9 positions match TRBD1. From germline, CDR1 is SQVTM and CDR2 ANQGSEA. The CDR3 has 13 residues. V was clipped by 6 bases and J by 10 bases; unmatched bases: 9. The CDR3 nucleotides are TGCAGCGTACCGGGACAGGGTCAGGGAAAACTGTTTTTT. Translated, it gives CSVPGQGQGKLFF.

This chain links TRBV28 with TRBJ1-1; D might be TRBD1 (5 bases). Germline CDR1 reads MDHEN; CDR2 reads SYDVKM. V gave up 2 bases and J gave up 5 bases, with 15 bases separating them. The CDR3 spans 15 residues. CDR3 residues: CASSLPSGILTEAFF. The CDR3 DNA sequence: TGTGCCAGCAGTTTACCTTCAGGGATTCTAACTGAAGCTTTCTTT.

The V gene is TRBV6-5, the J gene TRBJ1-5, with D unclear. Germline V gives CDR1 MNHEY, CDR2 SVGAGI. V was cut by 5 bases and J by 2 bases, with 13 bases left in between. The CDR3 spans 15 residues. The CDR3 DNA is TGTGCCAGCAGTCGAGACGGGCAGGGCAATCAGCCCCAGCATTTT. The encoded protein is CASSRDGQGNQPQHF.

The chain has TRBV5-4 and TRBJ2-7; D perhaps matches TRBD2 (5 bases). CDR1 and CDR2 (germline): SGHNT, YYREEE (reference sequence). The length of the CDR3 is 15 residues. The V and J ends lost 0 bases and 7 bases respectively, with 17 bases between them. In DNA form, the CDR3 reads TGTGCCAGCAGCTTGGGAGGGTCCTCCTTGGGGGAGCAGTACTTC. As protein: CASSLGGSSLGEQYF.

This rearrangement joins TRBV19 to TRBJ1-1; D uncertain. Trimming shortened V by 5 bases and J by 1 base, and 11 bases separated the two germline ends. Germline V gives CDR1 LNHDA, CDR2 SQIVND (reference sequence). The CDR3 has 14 residues. This CDR3 reads CASSLGYSNTEAFF. In DNA, the CDR3 is TGTGCCAGTAGTCTGGGTTACTCGAACACTGAAGCTTTCTTT.

V usage is TRBV28 and J usage is TRBJ1-5; TRBD1 matches 7 bases. The V gene's germline CDR1 is MDHEN and CDR2 SYDVKM. The CDR3 is made up of 14 amino acids. The V gene end was trimmed by 5 bases and the J gene end by 3 bases; junction bases not matched to a gene: 4. The DNA of the CDR3 is TGTGCCAGCAGTACAACAGGGGCCAATCAGCCCCAGCATTTT. Encoded protein: CASSTTGANQPQHF.

V and J are TRBV5-1 and TRBJ1-3; D is unclear. Germline V gene lookup returns CDR1 SGHRS and CDR2 YFSETQ. There are 15 residues in the CDR3. Deletions cut 0 bases from V and 0 bases from J, with 7 bases between. In DNA form, the CDR3 reads TGCGCCAGCAGCTTGGGGCAGGACTCTGGAAACACCATATATTTT. Protein sequence: CASSLGQDSGNTIYF.

CDR3 amino acids: CASRQTVAYGYTF. CDR3 coding DNA: TGTGCCAGCAGACAGACAGTTGCCTATGGCTACACCTTC. This chain links TRBV12-3 or TRBV12-4 with TRBJ1-2; possible D gene TRBD1, 5 bases. The V gene lost 6 bases and the J gene lost 4 bases, with 12 bases spanning the gap. The CDR3 length is 13 residues.

The chain employs TRBV29-1 and TRBJ1-1; no reliable D call. This CDR3 region has 13 residues. CDR1 is SQVTM, CDR2 ANQGSEA, per germline. V dropped 2 bases and J dropped 1 base, with 8 bases sitting between them. The CDR3 here is CSVEYGQNTEAFF. The CDR3 DNA is TGCAGCGTTGAATATGGTCAGAACACTGAAGCTTTCTTT.

The rearrangement joins TRBV25-1 to TRBJ1-2, with 7 bases matching TRBD1. Germline CDR1 MGHDK, CDR2 SYGVNS. Trimming removed 6 bases from V and 4 bases from J; junction bases left unmatched: 17. The CDR3 runs 17 residues. The CDR3 DNA reads TGTGCCAGCAGCCCAGCCGTACAGGGGCTGGGCCTCTATGGCTACACCTTC. The encoded protein is CASSPAVQGLGLYGYTF.

The gene calls are TRBV10-3 and TRBJ1-1; D remains unclear. The CDR3 is made up of 11 amino acids. V lost 0 bases and J lost 7, with 3 bases in between. In germline, CDR1 is ENHRY, CDR2 SYGVKD. In DNA form, the CDR3 reads TGTGCCATCAGTGAGTCTAGTGAAGCTTTCTTT. It specifies CAISESSEAFF.

The chain recombines TRBV5-1 with TRBJ2-7; 12 bases fit TRBD1. The CDR3 covers 18 residues. J was trimmed by 0 bases and V by 0 bases; bases with no gene match: 7. The germline V gene encodes CDR1 SGHRS and CDR2 YFSETQ. CDR3 nucleotides: TGCGCCAGCAGCTTGGGAAGGGACAGGGGGCACGACTCCTACGAGCAGTACTTC. Its translation is CASSLGRDRGHDSYEQYF.

A few counts support this clone. The chain recombines TRBV7-2 with TRBJ1-6; no clear D. The length of the CDR3 is 13 residues. Germline V gives CDR1 SGHTA, CDR2 FQGNSA. Deletions cut 7 bases from V and 2 bases from J, with 6 bases between. CDR3 bases: TGTGCCAGCACTCGTACCTATAATTCACCCCTCCACTTT. Translation gives CASTRTYNSPLHF.

The chain is built from TRBV18 and TRBJ1-1; D not resolved. Germline V gene data show CDR1 as KGHSH and CDR2 as LQKENI. CDR3 length: 12 residues. V was clipped by 4 bases and J by 10 bases, with 13 bases between them. CDR3: CASSHDLVAAFF. The CDR3 region has the DNA TGTGCCAGCTCACATGACCTGGTTGCAGCTTTCTTT.